This TCR beta chain derives from a study of metastatic and nonmetastatic thyroid tumors. Overall study context: Malignant thyroid and benign thyroid patients provided blood and tumor or nodule tissue whose repertoires were compared. Points from the study as a whole: Benign nodules reportedly had significantly lower TCR beta diversity than malignant thyroid tumors in blood and tumor.

TCRdb recomputed clones from the PCR reads via MiXCR. The data show almost 85,000 clones, with approximately 12% seen just once and around 8.8% held by the top ten. Among the patients, none had received any treatment before thyroid surgery. The CDR3 loop spans 15 amino acids. A note on this clone: Its antigen is currently unknown. Possible read error: a much larger clone is one base away. This specimen includes other DNA sequences encoding the same CDR3.

What was sequenced was tumor tissue. This sequence joins TRBV12-3 or TRBV12-4 and TRBJ2-1, with TRBD2 identical over 7 bases. The TCR originated in a female donor with papillary thyroid cancer or a benign thyroid nodule (not recorded which). Some clones in this sample may be carry-over from other donors' samples. In DNA, the CDR3 is TGTGCCAGTAGTTTAAGGGCAGGGAGGGCGGGTGAGCAGTTCTTC. Protein product: CASSLRAGRAGEQFF.